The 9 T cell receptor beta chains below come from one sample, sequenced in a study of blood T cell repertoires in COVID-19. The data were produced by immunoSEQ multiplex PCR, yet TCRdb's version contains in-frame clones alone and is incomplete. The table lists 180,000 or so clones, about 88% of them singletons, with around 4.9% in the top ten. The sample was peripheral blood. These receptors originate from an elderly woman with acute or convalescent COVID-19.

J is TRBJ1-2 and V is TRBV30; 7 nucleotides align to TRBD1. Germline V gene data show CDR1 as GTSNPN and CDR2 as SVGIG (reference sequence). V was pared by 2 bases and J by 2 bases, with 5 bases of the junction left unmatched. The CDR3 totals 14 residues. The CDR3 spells CAWSTGQANYGYTF. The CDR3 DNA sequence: TGTGCCTGGAGTACAGGACAGGCGAACTATGGCTACACCTTC.

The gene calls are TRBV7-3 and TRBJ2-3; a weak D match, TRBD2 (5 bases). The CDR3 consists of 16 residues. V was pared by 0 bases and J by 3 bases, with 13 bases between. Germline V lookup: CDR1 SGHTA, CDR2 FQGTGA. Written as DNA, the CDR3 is TGTGCCAGCAGCTTAACGTTAATCCGGGATACAGATACGCAGTATTTT. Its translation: CASSLTLIRDTDTQYF.

In nucleotides, the CDR3 is TGTGCCAGCTCACCCGGGTCCGGACAGAACACTGAAGCTTTCTTT. It translates to CASSPGSGQNTEAFF. The gene calls are TRBV18 and TRBJ1-1; possible D gene TRBD1, 5 bases. This CDR3 spans 15 amino acids. Germline CDR1 KGHSH, CDR2 LQKENI. V dropped 3 bases and J dropped 1 base, with 12 bases sitting between them.

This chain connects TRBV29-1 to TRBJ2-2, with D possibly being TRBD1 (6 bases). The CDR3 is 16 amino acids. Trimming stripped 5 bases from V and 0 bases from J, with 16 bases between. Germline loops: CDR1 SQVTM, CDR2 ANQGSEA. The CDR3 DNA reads TGCAGCGTTTCCGGACAGTGGAATCCGAACACCGGGGAGCTGTTTTTT. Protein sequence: CSVSGQWNPNTGELFF.

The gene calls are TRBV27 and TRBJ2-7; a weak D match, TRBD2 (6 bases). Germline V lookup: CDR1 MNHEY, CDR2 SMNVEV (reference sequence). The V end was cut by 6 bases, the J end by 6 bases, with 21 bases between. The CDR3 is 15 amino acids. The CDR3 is CASRRDRETPREQYF. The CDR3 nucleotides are TGTGCCAGCAGACGGGATCGGGAGACCCCCCGCGAGCAGTACTTC.

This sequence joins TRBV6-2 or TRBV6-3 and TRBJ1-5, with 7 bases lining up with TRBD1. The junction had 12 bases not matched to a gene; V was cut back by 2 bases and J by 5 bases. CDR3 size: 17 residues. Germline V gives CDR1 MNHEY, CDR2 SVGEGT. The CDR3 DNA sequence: TGTGCCAGCAGTTACGTATTGGGACAGATATTCTATCAGCCCCAGCATTTT. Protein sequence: CASSYVLGQIFYQPQHF.

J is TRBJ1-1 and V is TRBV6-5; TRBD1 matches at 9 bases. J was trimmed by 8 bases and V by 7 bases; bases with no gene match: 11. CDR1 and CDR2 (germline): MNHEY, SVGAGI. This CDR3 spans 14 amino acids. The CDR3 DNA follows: TGTGCCAGCACTTCTCAAGGGACAGGGACCGAAGCTTTCTTT. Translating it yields CASTSQGTGTEAFF.

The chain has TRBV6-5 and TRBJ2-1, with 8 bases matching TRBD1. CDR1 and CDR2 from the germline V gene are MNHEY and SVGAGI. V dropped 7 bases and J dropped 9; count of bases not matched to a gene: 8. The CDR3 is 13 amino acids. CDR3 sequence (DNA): TGTGCCAGCATTATTACAGGGGGAGGTGAGCAGTTCTTC. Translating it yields CASIITGGGEQFF.

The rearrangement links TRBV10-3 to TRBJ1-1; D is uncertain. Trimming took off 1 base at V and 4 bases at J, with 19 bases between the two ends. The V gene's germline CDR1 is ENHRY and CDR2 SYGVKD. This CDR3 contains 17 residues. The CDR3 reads CAISEFVGEGATTEAFF. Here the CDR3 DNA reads TGTGCCATCAGTGAGTTTGTAGGCGAGGGCGCGACCACTGAAGCTTTCTTT.